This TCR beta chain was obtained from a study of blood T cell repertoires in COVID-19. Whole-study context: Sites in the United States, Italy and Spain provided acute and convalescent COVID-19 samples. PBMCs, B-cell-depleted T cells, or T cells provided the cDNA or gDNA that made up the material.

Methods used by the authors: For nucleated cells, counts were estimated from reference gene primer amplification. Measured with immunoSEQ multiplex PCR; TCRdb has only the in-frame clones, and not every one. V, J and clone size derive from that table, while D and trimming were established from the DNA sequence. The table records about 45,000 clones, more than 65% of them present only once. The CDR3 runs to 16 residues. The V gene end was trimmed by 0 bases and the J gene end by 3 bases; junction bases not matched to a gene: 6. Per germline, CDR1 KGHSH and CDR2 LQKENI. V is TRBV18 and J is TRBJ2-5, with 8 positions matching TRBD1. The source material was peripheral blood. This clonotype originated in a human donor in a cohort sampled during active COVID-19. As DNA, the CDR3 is TGTGCCAGCTCACCACCGGAACAGGGGGGTAAAGAGACCCAGTACTTC. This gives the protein CASSPPEQGGKETQYF.